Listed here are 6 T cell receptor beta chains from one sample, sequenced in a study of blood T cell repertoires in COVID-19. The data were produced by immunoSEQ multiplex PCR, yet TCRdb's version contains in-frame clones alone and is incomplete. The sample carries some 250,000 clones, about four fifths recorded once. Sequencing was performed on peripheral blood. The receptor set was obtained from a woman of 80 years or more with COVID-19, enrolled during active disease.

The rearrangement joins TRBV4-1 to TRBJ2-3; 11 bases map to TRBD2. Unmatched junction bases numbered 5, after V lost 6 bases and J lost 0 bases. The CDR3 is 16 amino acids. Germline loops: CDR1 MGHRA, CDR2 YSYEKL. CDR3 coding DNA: TGCGCCAGCAGATTGCGACTAGCGGGAAGCACAGATACGCAGTATTTT. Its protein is CASRLRLAGSTDTQYF.

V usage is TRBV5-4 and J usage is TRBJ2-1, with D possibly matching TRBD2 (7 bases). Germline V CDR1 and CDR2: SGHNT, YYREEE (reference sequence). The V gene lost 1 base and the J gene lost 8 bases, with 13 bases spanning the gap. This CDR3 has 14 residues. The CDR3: CASSLRGGLDEQFF. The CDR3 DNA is TGTGCCAGCAGCTTGAGGGGGGGCCTGGATGAGCAGTTCTTC.

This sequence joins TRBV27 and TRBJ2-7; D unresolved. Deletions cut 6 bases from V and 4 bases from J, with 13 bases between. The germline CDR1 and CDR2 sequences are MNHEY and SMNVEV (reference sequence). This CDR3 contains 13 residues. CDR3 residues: CASRESLRYEQYF. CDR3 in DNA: TGTGCCAGCAGGGAGAGCTTGAGGTACGAGCAGTACTTC.

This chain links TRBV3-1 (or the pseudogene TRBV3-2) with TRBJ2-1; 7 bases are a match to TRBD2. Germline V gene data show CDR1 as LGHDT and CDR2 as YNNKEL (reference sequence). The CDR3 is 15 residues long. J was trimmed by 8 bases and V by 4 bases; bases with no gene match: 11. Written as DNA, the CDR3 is TGTGCCAGCAGCCTCGCCGGGACTATGGCTTATGAGCAGTTCTTC. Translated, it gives CASSLAGTMAYEQFF.

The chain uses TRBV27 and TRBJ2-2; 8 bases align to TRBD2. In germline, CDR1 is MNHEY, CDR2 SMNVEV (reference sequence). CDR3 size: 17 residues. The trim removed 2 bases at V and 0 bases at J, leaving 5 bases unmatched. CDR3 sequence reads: CASSLAKRESNTGELFF. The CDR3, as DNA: TGTGCCAGCAGTTTAGCCAAGCGGGAGTCGAACACCGGGGAGCTGTTTTTT.

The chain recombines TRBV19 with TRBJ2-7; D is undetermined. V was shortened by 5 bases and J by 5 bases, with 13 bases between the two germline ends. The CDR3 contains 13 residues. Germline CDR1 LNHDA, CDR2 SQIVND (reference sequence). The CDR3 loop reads CASSPIATNEQYF. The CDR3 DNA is TGTGCCAGTAGTCCCATCGCGACAAACGAGCAGTACTTC.